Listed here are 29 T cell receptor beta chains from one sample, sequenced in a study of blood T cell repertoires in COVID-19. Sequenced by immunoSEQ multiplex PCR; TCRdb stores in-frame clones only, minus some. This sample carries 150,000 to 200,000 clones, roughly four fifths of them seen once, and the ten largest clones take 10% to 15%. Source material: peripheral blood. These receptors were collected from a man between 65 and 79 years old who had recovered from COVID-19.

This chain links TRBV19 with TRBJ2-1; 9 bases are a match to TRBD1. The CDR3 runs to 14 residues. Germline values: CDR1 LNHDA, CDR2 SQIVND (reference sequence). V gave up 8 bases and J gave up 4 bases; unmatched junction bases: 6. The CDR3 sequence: CASRRDRVYNEQFF. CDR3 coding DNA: TGTGCCAGTCGCCGGGACAGGGTTTACAATGAGCAGTTCTTC.

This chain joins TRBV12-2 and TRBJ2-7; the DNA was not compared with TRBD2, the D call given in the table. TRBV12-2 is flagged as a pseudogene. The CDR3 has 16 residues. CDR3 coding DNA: TGTGCAAGTCGCTTAAGGACTAGCGGGAGGGCCGAGGAGCAGTACTTC. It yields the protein CASRLRTSGRAEEQYF.

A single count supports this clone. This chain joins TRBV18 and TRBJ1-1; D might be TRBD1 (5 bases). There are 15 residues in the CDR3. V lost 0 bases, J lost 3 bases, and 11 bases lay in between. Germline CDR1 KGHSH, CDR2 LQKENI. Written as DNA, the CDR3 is TGTGCCAGCTCACCACCGATGGGGGGGGACACTGAAGCTTTCTTT. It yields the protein CASSPPMGGDTEAFF.

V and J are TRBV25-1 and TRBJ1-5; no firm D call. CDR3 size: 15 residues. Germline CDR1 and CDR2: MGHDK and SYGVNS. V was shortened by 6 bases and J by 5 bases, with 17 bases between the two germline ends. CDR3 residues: CASRGSGQRDQPQHF. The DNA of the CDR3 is TGTGCCAGCAGGGGGAGTGGGCAGAGAGATCAGCCCCAGCATTTT.

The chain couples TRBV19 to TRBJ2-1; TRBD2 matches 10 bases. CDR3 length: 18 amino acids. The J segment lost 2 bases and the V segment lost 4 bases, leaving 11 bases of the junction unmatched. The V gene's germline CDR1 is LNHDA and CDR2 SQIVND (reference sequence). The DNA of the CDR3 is TGTGCCAGTAGTAGTCAACAAGGAGCGGGAGGGCCCTACAATGAGCAGTTCTTC. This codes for CASSSQQGAGGPYNEQFF.

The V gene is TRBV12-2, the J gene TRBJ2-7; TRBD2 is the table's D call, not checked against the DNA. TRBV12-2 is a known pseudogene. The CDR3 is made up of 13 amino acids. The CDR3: CASRLVRGYEQYF. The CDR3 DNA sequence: TGTGCAAGTCGCTTAGTCCGGGGGTACGAGCAGTACTTC.

CDR3 region: CASRDRPSSYNEQFF. The CDR3 DNA follows: TGTGCCAGTAGAGACAGACCCTCCTCCTACAATGAGCAGTTCTTC. The rearrangement uses TRBV19 and TRBJ2-1; D might be TRBD1 (5 bases). Trimming cost V 6 bases and J 0 bases, with 12 bases left between them. This CDR3 has 15 residues. Germline CDR1 is LNHDA and CDR2 is SQIVND (reference sequence).

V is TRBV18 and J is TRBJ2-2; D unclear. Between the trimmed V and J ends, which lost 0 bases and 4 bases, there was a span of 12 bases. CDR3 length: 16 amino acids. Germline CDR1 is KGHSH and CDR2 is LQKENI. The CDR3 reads CASSPPDLVSTGELFF. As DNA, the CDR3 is TGTGCCAGCTCACCACCGGATCTAGTGAGCACCGGGGAGCTGTTTTTT. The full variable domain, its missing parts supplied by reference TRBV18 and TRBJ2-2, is NAGVMQNPRHLVRRRGQEARLRCSPMKGHSHVYWYRQLPEEGLKFMVYLQKENIIDESGMPKERFSAEFPKEGPSILRIQQVVRGDSAAYFCASSPPDLVSTGELFFGEGSRLTVL.

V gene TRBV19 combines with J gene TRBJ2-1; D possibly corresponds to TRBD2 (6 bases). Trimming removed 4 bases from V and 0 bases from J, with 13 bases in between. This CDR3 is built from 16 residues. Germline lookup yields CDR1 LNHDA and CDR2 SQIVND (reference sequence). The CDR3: CASSTTAGSSYNEQFF. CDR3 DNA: TGTGCCAGTAGTACCACAGCGGGCAGCTCCTACAATGAGCAGTTCTTC.

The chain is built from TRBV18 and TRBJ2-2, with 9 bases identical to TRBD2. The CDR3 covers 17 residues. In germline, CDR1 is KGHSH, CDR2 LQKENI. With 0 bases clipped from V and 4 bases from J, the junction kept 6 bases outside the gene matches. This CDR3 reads CASSPPWVAGATGELFF. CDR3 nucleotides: TGTGCCAGCTCACCACCGTGGGTAGCGGGAGCCACCGGGGAGCTGTTTTTT.

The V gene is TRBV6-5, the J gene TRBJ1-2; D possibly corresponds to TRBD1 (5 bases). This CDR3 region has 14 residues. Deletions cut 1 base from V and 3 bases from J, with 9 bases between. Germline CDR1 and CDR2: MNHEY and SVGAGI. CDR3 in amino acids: CASSYLTGDYGYTF. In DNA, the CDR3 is TGTGCCAGCAGTTACTTAACAGGAGACTATGGCTACACCTTC.

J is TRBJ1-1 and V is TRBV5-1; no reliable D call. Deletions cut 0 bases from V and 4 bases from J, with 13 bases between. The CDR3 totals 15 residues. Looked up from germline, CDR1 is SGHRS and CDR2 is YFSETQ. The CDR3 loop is CASSLAAGLVTEAFF. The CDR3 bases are TGCGCCAGCAGCTTGGCCGCGGGTCTGGTCACTGAAGCTTTCTTT.

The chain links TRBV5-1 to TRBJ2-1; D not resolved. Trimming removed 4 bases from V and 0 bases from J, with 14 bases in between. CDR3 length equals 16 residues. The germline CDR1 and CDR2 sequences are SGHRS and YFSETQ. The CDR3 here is CASSRSAVGSYNEQFF. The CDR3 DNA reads TGCGCCAGCAGCCGGTCTGCGGTCGGCTCCTACAATGAGCAGTTCTTC.

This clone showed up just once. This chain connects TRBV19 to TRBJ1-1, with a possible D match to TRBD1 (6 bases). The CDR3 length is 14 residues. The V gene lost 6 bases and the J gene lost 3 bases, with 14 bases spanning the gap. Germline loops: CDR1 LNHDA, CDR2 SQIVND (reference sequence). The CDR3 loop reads CASRNRVGDTEAFF. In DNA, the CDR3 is TGTGCCAGTAGGAACAGGGTAGGGGACACTGAAGCTTTCTTT.

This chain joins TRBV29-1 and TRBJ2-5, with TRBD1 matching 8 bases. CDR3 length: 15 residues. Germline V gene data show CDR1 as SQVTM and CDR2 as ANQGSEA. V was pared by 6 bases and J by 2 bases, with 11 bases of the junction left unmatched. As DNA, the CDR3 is TGCAGCGTCGCTTGGACAGGGCGGCGGCAAGAGACCCAGTACTTC. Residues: CSVAWTGRRQETQYF.

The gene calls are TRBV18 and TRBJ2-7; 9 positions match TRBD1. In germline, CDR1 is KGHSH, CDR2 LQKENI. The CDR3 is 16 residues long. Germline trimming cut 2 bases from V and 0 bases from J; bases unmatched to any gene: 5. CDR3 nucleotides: TGTGCCAGCTCACCAAGGGCACAGGGGGCCTCCTACGAGCAGTACTTC. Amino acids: CASSPRAQGASYEQYF. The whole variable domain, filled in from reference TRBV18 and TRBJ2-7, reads NAGVMQNPRHLVRRRGQEARLRCSPMKGHSHVYWYRQLPEEGLKFMVYLQKENIIDESGMPKERFSAEFPKEGPSILRIQQVVRGDSAAYFCASSPRAQGASYEQYFGPGTRLTVT.

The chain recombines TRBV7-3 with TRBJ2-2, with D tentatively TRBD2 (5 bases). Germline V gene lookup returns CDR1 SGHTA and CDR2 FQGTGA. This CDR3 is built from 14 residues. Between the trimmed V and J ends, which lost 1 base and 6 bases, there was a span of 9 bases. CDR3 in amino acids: CASSLNGIAGELFF. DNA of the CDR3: TGTGCCAGCAGCTTAAACGGGATCGCCGGGGAGCTGTTTTTT. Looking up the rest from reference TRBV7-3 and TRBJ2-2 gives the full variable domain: GAGVSQTPSNKVTEKGKYVELRCDPISGHTALYWYRQSLGQGPEFLIYFQGTGAADDSGLPNDRFFAVRPEGSVSTLKIQRTERGDSAVYLCASSLNGIAGELFFGEGSRLTVL.

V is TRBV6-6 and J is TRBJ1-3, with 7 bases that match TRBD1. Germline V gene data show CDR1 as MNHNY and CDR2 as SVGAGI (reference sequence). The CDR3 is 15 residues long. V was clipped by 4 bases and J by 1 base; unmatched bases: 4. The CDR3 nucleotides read TGTGCCAGCAGTTCCTTCAGGGGGTCTGGAAACACCATATATTTT. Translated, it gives CASSSFRGSGNTIYF.

The CDR3, as DNA: TGTGCCAGCAGCCCAGGGGGGTTACCCTACGAGCAGTACTTC. The encoded protein is CASSPGGLPYEQYF. The chain employs TRBV14 and TRBJ2-7, with D possibly TRBD1 on 7 matching bases. The ends were cut back, 4 bases at V and 2 bases at J, with 12 bases in the middle. CDR1 and CDR2 from the germline V gene are SGHDN and FVKESK. CDR3 length: 14 amino acids. The whole variable domain, filled in from reference TRBV14 and TRBJ2-7, reads EAGVTQFPSHSVIEKGQTVTLRCDPISGHDNLYWYRRVMGKEIKFLLHFVKESKQDESGMPNNRFLAERTGGTYSTLKVQPAELEDSGVYFCASSPGGLPYEQYFGPGTRLTVT.

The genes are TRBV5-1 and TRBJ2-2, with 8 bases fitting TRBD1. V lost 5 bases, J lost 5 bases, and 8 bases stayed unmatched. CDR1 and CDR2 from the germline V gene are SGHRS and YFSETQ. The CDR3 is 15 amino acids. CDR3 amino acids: CASSGQGIKTGELFF. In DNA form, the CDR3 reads TGCGCCAGCAGTGGACAGGGTATAAAGACCGGGGAGCTGTTTTTT.

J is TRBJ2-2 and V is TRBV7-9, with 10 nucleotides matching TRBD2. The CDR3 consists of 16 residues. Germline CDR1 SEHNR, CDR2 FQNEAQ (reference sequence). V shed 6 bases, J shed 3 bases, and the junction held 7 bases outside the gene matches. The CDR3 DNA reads TGTGCCAGCAGTTCGGGGCTAGCGGGAGACACCGGGGAGCTGTTTTTT. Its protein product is CASSSGLAGDTGELFF.

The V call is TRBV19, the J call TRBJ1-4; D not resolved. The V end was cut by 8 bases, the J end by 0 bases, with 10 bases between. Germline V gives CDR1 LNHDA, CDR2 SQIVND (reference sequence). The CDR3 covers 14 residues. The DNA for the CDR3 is TGTGCCAGTGGCGGGATGGCAACTAATGAAAAACTGTTTTTT. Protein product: CASGGMATNEKLFF.

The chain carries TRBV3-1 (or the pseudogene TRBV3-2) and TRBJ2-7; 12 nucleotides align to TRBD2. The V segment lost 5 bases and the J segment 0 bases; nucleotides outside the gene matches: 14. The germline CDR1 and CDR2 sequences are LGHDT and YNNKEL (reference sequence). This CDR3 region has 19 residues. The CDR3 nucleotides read TGTGCCAGCAGCTCGGCCACCGGGACTAGCGGGCGCGGCTCCTACGAGCAGTACTTC. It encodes CASSSATGTSGRGSYEQYF.

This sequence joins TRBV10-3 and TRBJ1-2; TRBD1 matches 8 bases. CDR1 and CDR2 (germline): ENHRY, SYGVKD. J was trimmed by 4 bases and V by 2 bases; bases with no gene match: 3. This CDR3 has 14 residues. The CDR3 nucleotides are TGTGCCATCAGTGAGGACAGGGGCTCCTATGGCTACACCTTC. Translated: CAISEDRGSYGYTF.

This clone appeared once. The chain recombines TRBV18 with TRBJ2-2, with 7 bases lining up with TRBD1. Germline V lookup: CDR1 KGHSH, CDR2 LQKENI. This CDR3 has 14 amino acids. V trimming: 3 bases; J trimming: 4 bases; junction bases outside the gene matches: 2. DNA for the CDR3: TGTGCCAGCTCACCGGGACAGACCACCGGGGAGCTGTTTTTT. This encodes CASSPGQTTGELFF.

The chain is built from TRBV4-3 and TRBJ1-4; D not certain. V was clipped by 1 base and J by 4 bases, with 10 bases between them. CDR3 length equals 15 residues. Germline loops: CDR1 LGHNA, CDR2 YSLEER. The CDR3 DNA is TGCGCCAGCAGCCAAGGGAGGTGGGGTAATGAAAAACTGTTTTTT. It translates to CASSQGRWGNEKLFF.

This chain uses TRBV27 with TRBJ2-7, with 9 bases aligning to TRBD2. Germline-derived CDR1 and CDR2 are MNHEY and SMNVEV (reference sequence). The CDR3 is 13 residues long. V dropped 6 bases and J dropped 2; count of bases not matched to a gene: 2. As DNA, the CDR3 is TGTGCCAGCAGGCGGGAGGGGACCTACGAGCAGTACTTC. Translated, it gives CASRREGTYEQYF.

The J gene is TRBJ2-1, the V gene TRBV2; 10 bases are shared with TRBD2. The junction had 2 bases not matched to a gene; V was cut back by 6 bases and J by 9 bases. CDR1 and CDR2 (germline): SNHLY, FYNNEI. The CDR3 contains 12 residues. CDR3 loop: CASRLAGPEQFF. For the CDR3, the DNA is TGTGCCAGCAGACTAGCGGGACCTGAGCAGTTCTTC.

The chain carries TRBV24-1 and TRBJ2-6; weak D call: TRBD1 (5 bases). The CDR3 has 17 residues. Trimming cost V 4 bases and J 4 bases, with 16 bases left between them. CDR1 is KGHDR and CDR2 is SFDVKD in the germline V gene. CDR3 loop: CATSDPATGTGANVLTF. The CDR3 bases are TGTGCCACCAGTGACCCCGCTACAGGTACAGGGGCCAACGTCCTGACTTTC.